One TCR beta chain is described in this entry. V was cut by 6 bases and J by 4 bases, with 12 bases left in between. The CDR3 extends over 13 amino acids. Germline values: CDR1 MNHNY, CDR2 SVGAGI (reference sequence). As originally analysed: From reference gene primer amplification, estimates of nucleated cell counts were derived. Libraries were prepared by immunoSEQ multiplex PCR; TCRdb keeps only in-frame clonotypes and omits some of them. V and J calls and clone size are as listed in that table; D and trimming were resolved from the DNA. In the table there are more than 55,000 clones, about 90% of which are singletons. This sample was included in a study of blood T cell repertoires in COVID-19. On the study more broadly: The analysed material was cDNA or gDNA that came from T cells, B-cell-depleted T cells, or PBMCs.

The source is a man between 50 and 59 years old with active COVID-19. The sequenced sample was peripheral blood. The V call is TRBV6-6, the J call TRBJ1-1, with D unclear. CDR3 sequence reads: CASSRGLGTEAFF. The DNA of the CDR3 is TGTGCCAGCAGCCGAGGGCTGGGCACTGAAGCTTTCTTT.